This paragraph covers one T cell receptor (beta chain) sequence. TCRdb's copy holds only in-frame clones and misses some; the assay was immunoSEQ multiplex PCR. The sample includes about 400,000 clones, over 75% of them seen just once. This sample is part of a study of blood T cell repertoires in COVID-19. Across the study: Sources were T cells, B-cell-depleted T cells, or PBMCs; the material itself was cDNA or gDNA.

Sample: PBMCs or T cells enriched from blood (not recorded which). The sequence came from a woman in her twenties or thirties with acute COVID-19.

The CDR3 reads CAISRAGGESPLHF. For the CDR3, the DNA is TGTGCCATCAGTCGGGCAGGGGGCGAGTCACCCCTCCACTTT. The rearrangement joins TRBV10-3 to TRBJ1-6; TRBD1 matches 8 bases. Trimming cost V 5 bases and J 10 bases; bases outside gene matches: 7. From germline, CDR1 is ENHRY and CDR2 SYGVKD. This CDR3 region has 14 residues.